This passage covers 2 T cell receptor beta chains from one sample sequenced in a study of long-term antiretroviral therapy in people with HIV. Researchers report immunoSEQ v3.0 was run at survey level. Here immunoSEQ multiplex PCR was the method, and the copy in TCRdb shows in-frame clones only, minus some. The sample holds 25,000 to 40,000 clones, approximately 96% seen once. Sequenced here: unsorted PBMCs, sampled roughly 6.4 years after starting antiretroviral therapy. These receptors all come from a man aged 25 to 40 with HIV.

The CDR3: CASSQDRDFNQPQHF. In DNA, the CDR3 is TGCGCCAGCAGCCAGGACAGGGACTTCAATCAGCCCCAGCATTTT. V and J are TRBV4-3 and TRBJ1-5; 8 nucleotides agree with TRBD1. This CDR3 has 15 amino acids. J was trimmed by 3 bases and V by 3 bases; bases with no gene match: 4. Germline CDR1 is LGHNA and CDR2 is YSLEER.

The V call is TRBV6-6, the J call TRBJ2-7; perhaps TRBD1 as D (6 bases). This CDR3 has 14 residues. Germline CDR1 is MNHNY and CDR2 is SVGAGI (reference sequence). V lost 4 bases, J lost 0 bases, and 10 bases lay in between. DNA of the CDR3: TGTGCCAGCAGTTCGGACAGCGACTCCTACGAGCAGTACTTC. Its protein is CASSSDSDSYEQYF.